Below, 27 T cell receptor beta chains from the same sample are listed, as sequenced in a study of blood T cell repertoires in COVID-19. The assay was immunoSEQ multiplex PCR, and TCRdb's table has in-frame clones only and misses some. The data contain some 390,000 clones, more than 80% of them singletons. Sample: PBMCs or T cells enriched from blood (not recorded which). The receptors shown here come from a man younger than 45 who had recovered from COVID-19.

The gene calls are TRBV28 and TRBJ1-5; D may be TRBD1 (6 bases). The CDR3 spans 14 residues. CDR1 MDHEN and CDR2 SYDVKM come from the germline V gene. V lost 6 bases, J lost 4 bases, and 13 bases lay in between. In DNA form, the CDR3 reads TGTGCCAGCAGGCCACAGGGTTCTAATCAGCCCCAGCATTTT. Protein: CASRPQGSNQPQHF.

The V and J genes are TRBV7-9 and TRBJ2-1; no clear D gene. The CDR3 is 14 residues long. Germline V gene data show CDR1 as SEHNR and CDR2 as FQNEAQ (reference sequence). V was pared by 5 bases and J by 5 bases, with 13 bases between. For the CDR3, the DNA is TGTGCCAGCAGCCTCTCGGGTCTGAACAATGAGCAGTTCTTC. Amino acids: CASSLSGLNNEQFF.

The chain recombines TRBV10-1 with TRBJ2-7; D not certain. This CDR3 has 12 amino acids. V was shortened by 3 bases and J by 3 bases, with 6 bases between the two germline ends. Germline V gene lookup returns CDR1 WNHNN and CDR2 SYGVQD (reference sequence). DNA for the CDR3: TGCGCCAGCAGTGATACTTTCTACGAGCAGTACTTC. The encoded protein is CASSDTFYEQYF.

The chain combines TRBV19 with TRBJ1-5; weak D call: TRBD1 (5 bases). The CDR3 extends over 17 amino acids. The germline CDR1 and CDR2 sequences are LNHDA and SQIVND (reference sequence). Between the trimmed V and J ends, which lost 4 bases and 4 bases, there was a span of 20 bases. The chain's CDR3 is CASSRAPGEGRNQPQHF. The CDR3 DNA is TGTGCCAGTAGTAGGGCCCCGGGAGAGGGGCGGAATCAGCCCCAGCATTTT.

The chain has TRBV7-2 and TRBJ1-3; maybe TRBD1 (5 bases). V lost 1 base and J 0 bases, leaving 10 bases between the germline ends. Germline values: CDR1 SGHTA, CDR2 FQGNSA. The CDR3 is 16 amino acids. The CDR3, as DNA: TGTGCCAGCAGCTTAGGGGGGGGGAACTCTGGAAACACCATATATTTT. The encoded protein is CASSLGGGNSGNTIYF.

V is TRBV15 and J is TRBJ1-2; 8 bases align to TRBD1. Germline V gene sequence: CDR1 LNHNV, CDR2 YYDKDF (reference sequence). The junction had 5 bases not matched to a gene; V was cut back by 4 bases and J by 7 bases. The CDR3 has 13 residues. The CDR3 DNA follows: TGTGCCACCAGCACGGACAGGGTGGGTGGCTACACCTTC. This sequence encodes CATSTDRVGGYTF.

The chain links TRBV7-2 to TRBJ2-7, with TRBD2 matching over 8 bases. The CDR3 covers 15 residues. The germline CDR1 and CDR2 sequences are SGHTA and FQGNSA. Trimming cost V 5 bases and J 5 bases; bases outside gene matches: 11. The CDR3 nucleotides are TGTGCCAGCAGCCCAAGAGCGGGAGCAGTCCACGAGCAGTACTTC. It translates to CASSPRAGAVHEQYF.

The J gene is TRBJ2-7, the V gene TRBV4-1; TRBD2 aligns across 7 bases. This CDR3 is built from 14 residues. From germline, CDR1 is MGHRA and CDR2 YSYEKL. V was clipped by 4 bases and J by 5 bases; unmatched bases: 8. CDR3 in DNA: TGCGCCAGCAGCCCCCCGGGGAGGGGTGACGAGCAGTACTTC. As protein: CASSPPGRGDEQYF.

This chain joins TRBV27 and TRBJ2-1; perhaps TRBD1 as D (5 bases). Trimming took off 7 bases at V and 9 bases at J, with 10 bases between the two ends. CDR1 is MNHEY and CDR2 is SMNVEV in the germline V gene (reference sequence). CDR3 length equals 11 residues. This CDR3 is CASTGWGEQFF. DNA of the CDR3: TGTGCCAGCACAGGGTGGGGTGAGCAGTTCTTC.

The sample holds a few counts of this clone. V is TRBV20-1 and J is TRBJ2-1; TRBD2 agrees at 9 bases. The CDR3 totals 15 residues. CDR1 is DFQATT and CDR2 is SNEGSKA in the germline V gene (reference sequence). With V trimmed by 3 bases and J by 4 bases, 7 bases remained unmatched. CDR3 sequence (DNA): TGCAGTGCTAGTTTTAGCGGGAGAACTTACAATGAGCAGTTCTTC. It codes for CSASFSGRTYNEQFF.

The gene calls are TRBV29-1 and TRBJ2-3; TRBD2 agrees at 14 bases. Germline V gene sequence: CDR1 SQVTM, CDR2 ANQGSEA. This CDR3 contains 15 residues. V gave up 6 bases and J gave up 0 bases; unmatched junction bases: 2. CDR3 DNA sequence: TGCAGCGTGGGACTAGCGGGAGATAGCACAGATACGCAGTATTTT. Translation: CSVGLAGDSTDTQYF.

This chain joins TRBV18 and TRBJ1-6, with D perhaps matching TRBD1 (5 bases). CDR1 is KGHSH and CDR2 is LQKENI in the germline V gene. This CDR3 comprises 15 residues. Trimming shortened V by 2 bases and J by 6 bases, and 11 bases separated the two germline ends. CDR3 sequence (DNA): TGTGCCAGCTCACCAATGACAGTTGGTAATTCACCCCTCCACTTT. Amino acid sequence: CASSPMTVGNSPLHF.

The chain employs TRBV7-8 and TRBJ2-3; D is unresolved. The germline V and J ends were trimmed by 5 bases and 2 bases, with 11 bases remaining between them. The CDR3 covers 14 residues. Germline CDR1 SGHVS, CDR2 FQNEAQ. The CDR3 DNA follows: TGTGCCAGCAGCCATGACACGTTCACAGATACGCAGTATTTT. Translated: CASSHDTFTDTQYF.

V is TRBV4-1 and J is TRBJ2-1, with 8 nucleotides matching TRBD2. CDR3 length equals 15 residues. V dropped 4 bases and J dropped 4; count of bases not matched to a gene: 6. Germline assignment: CDR1 MGHRA and CDR2 YSYEKL. CDR3 loop: CASSLTSGSYNEQFF. CDR3 nucleotide sequence: TGCGCCAGCAGCCTAACTAGCGGATCTTACAATGAGCAGTTCTTC.

This chain joins TRBV5-1 and TRBJ1-2, with D maybe TRBD1 (5 bases). V shed 0 bases and J shed 0 bases, with 6 bases lying between them. Germline CDR1 reads SGHRS; CDR2 reads YFSETQ. The CDR3 runs to 14 residues. CDR3 residues: CASSLETANYGYTF. DNA of the CDR3: TGCGCCAGCAGCTTGGAGACAGCTAACTATGGCTACACCTTC.

This rearrangement joins TRBV7-2 to TRBJ1-2, with D perhaps matching TRBD1 (6 bases). Deletions cut 1 base from V and 8 bases from J, with 14 bases between. CDR3 size: 14 residues. From germline, CDR1 is SGHTA and CDR2 FQGNSA. The CDR3 loop reads CASSLDRVKTGYTF. In DNA form, the CDR3 reads TGTGCCAGCAGCTTAGACAGGGTCAAGACGGGCTACACCTTC.

V and J are TRBV5-4 and TRBJ2-1, with 10 bases identical to TRBD2. Losses at the gene ends were 5 bases for V and 3 bases for J; bases not matched to a gene: 5. The CDR3 spans 15 residues. Germline-derived CDR1 and CDR2 are SGHNT and YYREEE (reference sequence). CDR3 nucleotide sequence: TGTGCCAGCAGAATAGCGGGAGGACTCTACAATGAGCAGTTCTTC. Translated: CASRIAGGLYNEQFF.

The V and J genes are TRBV5-6 and TRBJ2-4; the match to TRBD1 covers 8 bases. The CDR3 sequence is 14 residues long. With V trimmed by 4 bases and J by 5 bases, 5 bases remained unmatched. The germline V gene encodes CDR1 SGHDT and CDR2 YYEEEE. This chain's CDR3 is CASSPPGQENIQYF. In DNA, the CDR3 is TGTGCCAGCAGCCCGCCGGGACAGGAAAACATTCAGTACTTC.

The chain recombines TRBV9 with TRBJ2-1; 9 bases are a match to TRBD2. The germline V gene encodes CDR1 SGDLS and CDR2 YYNGEE. V lost 0 bases and J lost 8; bases outside the gene matches: 6. The CDR3 covers 15 residues. The CDR3, as DNA: TGTGCCAGCAGCGTAGGGGGACTAGCCGTGGATGAGCAGTTCTTC. Translation: CASSVGGLAVDEQFF.

The chain combines TRBV7-8 with TRBJ1-5; D might be TRBD1 (6 bases). Trimming cost V 5 bases and J 3 bases, with 11 bases left between them. Looked up from germline, CDR1 is SGHVS and CDR2 is FQNEAQ. The CDR3 is made up of 14 amino acids. CDR3 in amino acids: CASSQNRVNQPQHF. CDR3 DNA: TGTGCCAGCAGCCAAAACAGGGTCAATCAGCCCCAGCATTTT.

The CDR3 DNA reads TGTGCCAGCAACCCGAGGGAGGGCTTCTCTAATGAAAAACTGTTTTTT. Translation gives CASNPREGFSNEKLFF. The V gene is TRBV28, the J gene TRBJ1-4; D not certain. V gave up 7 bases and J gave up 3 bases, with 18 bases separating them. Germline V gene data show CDR1 as MDHEN and CDR2 as SYDVKM. The CDR3 is 16 amino acids.

The V and J genes are TRBV10-2 and TRBJ1-5, with D possibly TRBD1 on 5 matching bases. Trimming cost V 7 bases and J 4 bases, with 11 bases left between them. From germline, CDR1 is WSHSY and CDR2 SAAADI. This CDR3 spans 13 amino acids. CDR3 nucleotides: TGCGCCAGCACAGACAGACTTAATCAGCCCCAGCATTTT. Its protein product is CASTDRLNQPQHF.

The chain employs TRBV28 and TRBJ1-5; D gene unclear. Trimming took off 2 bases at V and 7 bases at J, with 12 bases between the two ends. Germline-derived CDR1 and CDR2 are MDHEN and SYDVKM. This CDR3 spans 14 amino acids. CDR3 DNA sequence: TGTGCCAGCAGTTTAAGCCTCGGGAGCCAGCCCCAGCATTTT. Residues: CASSLSLGSQPQHF. The variable domain in full, completed from reference TRBV28 and TRBJ1-5, reads DVKVTQSSRYLVKRTGEKVFLECVQDMDHENMFWYRQDPGLGLRLIYFSYDVKMKEKGDIPEGYSVSREKKERFSLILESASTNQTSMYLCASSLSLGSQPQHFGDGTRLSIL.

The rearrangement uses TRBV2 and TRBJ2-7, with D tentatively TRBD2 (5 bases). The V gene's germline CDR1 is SNHLY and CDR2 FYNNEI. The germline V and J ends were trimmed by 3 bases and 8 bases, with 14 bases remaining between them. The CDR3 contains 13 residues. CDR3 region: CASSDPGSGKQYF. CDR3 nucleotide sequence: TGTGCCAGCAGTGACCCGGGCTCGGGGAAGCAGTACTTC. Full variable domain (outside the CDR3, taken from reference TRBV2 and TRBJ2-7): EPEVTQTPSHQVTQMGQEVILRCVPISNHLYFYWYRQILGQKVEFLVSFYNNEISEKSEIFDDQFSVERPDGSNFTLKIRSTKLEDSAMYFCASSDPGSGKQYFGPGTRLTVT.

This sequence joins TRBV28 and TRBJ1-6; 7 bases map to TRBD1. The germline CDR1 and CDR2 sequences are MDHEN and SYDVKM. After removal of 4 bases from V and 7 bases from J, the junction contained 7 bases not matched to a gene. The CDR3 consists of 15 residues. The CDR3 region is CASSSHGDRNSPLHF. For the CDR3, the DNA is TGTGCCAGCAGTTCCCACGGGGACAGAAATTCACCCCTCCACTTT.

The chain has TRBV29-1 and TRBJ2-1, with D possibly TRBD1 on 6 matching bases. Germline loops: CDR1 SQVTM, CDR2 ANQGSEA. CDR3 length: 13 amino acids. The germline V and J ends were trimmed by 6 bases and 4 bases, with 13 bases remaining between them. CDR3 DNA: TGCAGCGTACTTTTAGGGGGATACAATGAGCAGTTCTTC. The encoded protein is CSVLLGGYNEQFF.

Of note for this clone: Other nucleotide sequences from this sample produce the same CDR3. Here the CDR3 reads CASSQGGQETQYF. DNA of the CDR3: TGTGCCAGCAGCCAAGGAGGGCAAGAGACCCAGTACTTC. The chain links TRBV3-1 (or the pseudogene TRBV3-2) to TRBJ2-5; maybe TRBD2 (5 bases). From germline, CDR1 is LGHDT and CDR2 YNNKEL (reference sequence). This CDR3 is 13 amino acids long. Deletions cut 1 base from V and 2 bases from J, with 5 bases between.